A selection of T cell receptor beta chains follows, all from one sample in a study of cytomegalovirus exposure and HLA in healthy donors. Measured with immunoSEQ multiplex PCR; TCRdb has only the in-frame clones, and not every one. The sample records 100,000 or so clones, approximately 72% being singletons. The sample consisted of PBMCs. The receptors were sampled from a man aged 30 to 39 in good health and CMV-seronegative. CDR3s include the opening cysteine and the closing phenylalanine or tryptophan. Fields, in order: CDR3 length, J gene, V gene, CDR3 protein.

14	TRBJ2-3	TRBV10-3	CAIRTGAITDTQYF
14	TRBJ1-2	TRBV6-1	CASSKERTAIGYTF
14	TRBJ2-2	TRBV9	CASSVAGNTGELFF
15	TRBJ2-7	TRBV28	CASSSPAGASYEQYF
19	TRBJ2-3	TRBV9	CASSALAGSVGIGGDTQYF
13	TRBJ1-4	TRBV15	CATSPATNEKLFF
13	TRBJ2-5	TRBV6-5	CASSSGGPGTQYF
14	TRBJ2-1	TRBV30	CAWSPGTTYNEQFF
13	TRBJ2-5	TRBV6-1	CASSPRGLETQYF
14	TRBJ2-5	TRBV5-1	CASSLNTGVETQYF
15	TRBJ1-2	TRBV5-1	CASSVTGGANYGYTF
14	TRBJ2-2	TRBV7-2	CASSLARGAGELFF
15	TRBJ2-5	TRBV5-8	CASSLMGQLQETQYF
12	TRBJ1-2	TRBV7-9	CASSLEVYGYTF
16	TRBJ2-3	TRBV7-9	CASSLLRVGFTDTQYF
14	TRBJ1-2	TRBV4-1	CASSQGQGVYGYTF